This T cell receptor (beta chain) originates from a study of blood T cell repertoires in COVID-19. This CDR3 comprises 19 residues. Trimming took 4 bases from V and 9 from J; bases not matched to a gene: 23. The germline V gene encodes CDR1 KGHDR and CDR2 SFDVKD. How the authors handled the data: Amplification from reference gene primers served as the basis for estimated nucleated cell counts. Generated by immunoSEQ multiplex PCR, the TCRdb table keeps only in-frame clones and is missing some. That table gives V, J and clone size, and the DNA gave D and trimming. The table includes 200,000 or so clones, 80% to 90% detected once. Those who participated ranged in age from roughly 18 to 100 years and resided in 20 to 30 US areas.

This receptor was identified in a woman between 18 and 29 years old in a cohort exposed to, infected with or recovered from COVID-19 (not recorded which). The sequenced sample consisted of PBMCs or T cells enriched from blood (not recorded which). J is TRBJ2-1 and V is TRBV24-1, with 7 bases that match TRBD2. The CDR3 reads CATSDAWEREGPNGGEQFF. CDR3 sequence (DNA): TGTGCCACCAGTGACGCCTGGGAGCGGGAAGGCCCAAACGGTGGTGAGCAGTTCTTC.